This record covers a single TCR beta chain. The antigen is unknown. What was sequenced were expressed TCRB transcripts, since all of the isolated RNA had been reverse transcribed. The repertoire was sequenced with immunoSEQ multiplex PCR; TCRdb's copy has only in-frame clones and lacks some. This table has 400,000 or so clones, over 8.5% appearing once. Germline CDR1 and CDR2: SGHDN and FVKESK. Between the trimmed V and J ends, which lost 1 base and 2 bases, there was a span of 12 bases. CDR3 length: 15 residues. This record comes from a study of beta chain features in type 1 diabetes. Study information: The study found patients and healthy donors alike in age, gender and cell yields. Findings and limits, study-wide: When VDJ junctions were examined, type 1 diabetes patients showed fewer insertions and more deletions. For Type 1 diabetes patients, all four CD4+ subsets carried TCRB CDR3s that were moderately but significantly shorter.

The source of this sequence is a man aged 25-45 years with type 1 diabetes. Sequenced material: central memory CD4+ T cells from blood. The V gene is TRBV14, the J gene TRBJ2-7, with D possibly matching TRBD1 (6 bases). CDR3 nucleotides: TGTGCCAGCAGCCAAGGGTACAGGGTGACCTACGAGCAGTACTTC. Encoded protein: CASSQGYRVTYEQYF.